These 13 T cell receptor beta chains were all obtained from the same sample, sequenced in a study of blood T cell repertoires in COVID-19. Generated by immunoSEQ multiplex PCR, the TCRdb table keeps only in-frame clones and is missing some. This table has over 70,000 clones, about 72% appearing once. Source material: peripheral blood. These TCRs come from a man between 65 and 85 years old with active or convalescent COVID-19.

The chain employs TRBV29-1 and TRBJ2-3; the match to TRBD1 covers 8 bases. The CDR3 sequence is 15 residues long. Germline V gene data show CDR1 as SQVTM and CDR2 as ANQGSEA. After removal of 2 bases from V and 4 bases from J, the junction contained 8 bases not matched to a gene. The CDR3 here is CSVERRTGISDTQYF. CDR3 DNA sequence: TGCAGCGTTGAACGTAGGACAGGGATATCAGATACGCAGTATTTT.

The V call is TRBV28, the J call TRBJ1-6, with D unclear. Trimming stripped 3 bases from V and 6 bases from J, with 9 bases between. This CDR3 region has 14 residues. Germline lookup yields CDR1 MDHEN and CDR2 SYDVKM. CDR3 nucleotides: TGTGCCAGCAGTTTTTTAGAACCTAATTCACCCCTCCACTTT. Translated: CASSFLEPNSPLHF.

The V gene is TRBV6-1, the J gene TRBJ2-5; TRBD2 is a possible D gene (6 bases). This CDR3 is 17 amino acids long. Germline V gene data show CDR1 as MNHNS and CDR2 as SASEGT. With 3 bases removed from V and 1 base from J, the gap between germline ends came to 18 bases. The CDR3 loop is CASSELPPVGGQETQYF. The CDR3 DNA is TGTGCCAGCAGTGAGCTTCCCCCGGTCGGGGGCCAAGAGACCCAGTACTTC.

The V gene is TRBV5-1, the J gene TRBJ2-1, with 8 bases lining up with TRBD2. The CDR3 runs 17 residues. V dropped 2 bases and J dropped 6; count of bases not matched to a gene: 13. CDR1 SGHRS and CDR2 YFSETQ come from the germline V gene. The DNA for the CDR3 is TGCGCCAGCAGCTTAGTCCCGGGACTAGTTTCGGGCAATGAGCAGTTCTTC. Translating gives CASSLVPGLVSGNEQFF.

The CDR3 coding sequence is TGTGCCAGCAGCTCCGGACACTATTTCCAAGAGACCCAGTACTTC. Protein sequence: CASSSGHYFQETQYF. The chain links TRBV5-4 to TRBJ2-5; D may be TRBD1 (5 bases). With 3 bases removed from V and 1 base from J, the gap between germline ends came to 13 bases. Germline lookup yields CDR1 SGHNT and CDR2 YYREEE (reference sequence). This CDR3 has 15 amino acids.

The gene calls are TRBV6-4 and TRBJ2-4; 7 nucleotides agree with TRBD1. Germline V gives CDR1 MRHNA, CDR2 SNTAGT. The length of the CDR3 is 13 residues. Trimming at V came to 3 bases and at J to 7 bases, leaving 3 bases not matched to a gene. Here the CDR3 reads CASSENRGNIQYF. The CDR3 nucleotides are TGTGCCAGCAGTGAAAACAGGGGCAACATTCAGTACTTC.

The rearrangement links TRBV12-3 or TRBV12-4 to TRBJ1-2, with D hard to call. This CDR3 is built from 12 residues. Trimming took off 3 bases at V and 5 bases at J, with 7 bases between the two ends. DNA for the CDR3: TGTGCCAGCAGTTTCGGAGAATATGGCTACACCTTC. Its protein is CASSFGEYGYTF.

This clone showed up just once. The chain joins TRBV11-2 to TRBJ2-1; perhaps TRBD1 as D (5 bases). Trimming took 4 bases from V and 15 from J, leaving 19 bases between them. The CDR3 extends over 13 amino acids. Germline V gene sequence: CDR1 SGHAT, CDR2 FQNNGV. CDR3 sequence: CASSSSKDMRRFF. The DNA of the CDR3 is TGTGCCAGCAGCTCGTCGAAGGACATGAGAAGGTTCTTC.

This sequence joins TRBV4-1 and TRBJ2-2, with 10 positions matching TRBD1. The germline CDR1 and CDR2 sequences are MGHRA and YSYEKL. This CDR3 spans 15 amino acids. With V trimmed by 9 bases and J by 5 bases, 9 bases remained unmatched. CDR3 sequence: CASTPGQGRTGELFF. The CDR3 coding sequence is TGCGCCAGTACTCCGGGACAGGGGAGAACCGGGGAGCTGTTTTTT.

V gene TRBV28 combines with J gene TRBJ2-4; TRBD2 matches at 11 bases. The CDR3 totals 17 residues. CDR1 is MDHEN and CDR2 is SYDVKM in the germline V gene. With 1 base clipped from V and 3 bases from J, the junction kept 5 bases outside the gene matches. CDR3 in amino acids: CASSLSSSGGYKNIQYF. CDR3 in DNA: TGTGCCAGCAGTTTATCATCTAGCGGGGGGTACAAAAACATTCAGTACTTC. The whole variable domain, filled in from reference TRBV28 and TRBJ2-4, reads DVKVTQSSRYLVKRTGEKVFLECVQDMDHENMFWYRQDPGLGLRLIYFSYDVKMKEKGDIPEGYSVSREKKERFSLILESASTNQTSMYLCASSLSSSGGYKNIQYFGAGTRLSVL.

This sequence joins TRBV10-2 and TRBJ2-7; no clear D. Germline CDR1 reads WSHSY; CDR2 reads SAAADI. The CDR3 loop spans 14 amino acids. The V end was cut by 0 bases, the J end by 0 bases, with 6 bases between. The CDR3 protein is CASSESFSSYEQYF. The CDR3 DNA is TGCGCCAGCAGTGAGTCGTTTAGCTCCTACGAGCAGTACTTC.

This chain joins TRBV18 and TRBJ2-3; 7 bases fit TRBD2. J gave up 11 bases and V 5 bases, and 13 bases lay outside the gene matches. CDR1 KGHSH and CDR2 LQKENI come from the germline V gene. The CDR3 covers 14 residues. The CDR3 here is CASSGVEVGGGQYF. The CDR3 DNA is TGTGCCAGCTCAGGGGTCGAGGTCGGCGGGGGGCAGTATTTT.

V gene TRBV12-3 or TRBV12-4 combines with J gene TRBJ1-5; 9 nucleotides match TRBD1. This CDR3 contains 13 residues. Germline trimming cut 8 bases from V and 5 bases from J; bases unmatched to any gene: 4. DNA of the CDR3: TGTGCCAGCTCACGGACAGGGGATCAGCCCCAGCATTTT. This sequence encodes CASSRTGDQPQHF.